This T cell receptor (beta chain) was identified during a study of cytomegalovirus exposure and HLA in healthy donors (TCRdb year 2017). About the study as a whole: An earlier analysis of roughly 630 of the donors reported more than 250 Gb of sequence data and roughly 100 million unique TCR beta sequences from some 180 million T cells. Approximately 300 gigabases of sequencing data and 91 million or so unique TCR sequences made up an early release that covered 500 to 700 HLA-typed donors. Among the roughly 370 genotyped donors, 81% belonged to the genetic ancestry cluster associated with self-reported Caucasian donors. The study aimed to test whether signatures of past pathogen exposure could be identified by cataloging public T cell receptors. The T cell repertoires of 700 or so subjects were profiled by immunosequencing and related to cytomegalovirus serostatus. In addition to the first cohort of around 670 subjects, a separate validation cohort of approximately 120 different subjects was used. To predict cytomegalovirus infection status, the study brought together high-throughput TCR immunosequencing, statistical association of individual TCRs with disease status, and machine learning. In a later analysis, previously published TCR beta repertoires from about 670 donors were re-analyzed and high-resolution HLA genotyping was added so that TCR occurrence patterns could be studied. Rather than drawing on any new phenotypic data, the later analysis identified candidate immune exposures from TCR beta sequences and the way those sequences occurred across donors. To decide whether each TCR beta V gene segment behaved as functional or pseudogenic, an earlier analysis of approximately 600 of the donors relied on high-throughput TCR beta sequencing. Donor age, sex, ethnicity and CMV serostatus were collected together with the repertoire data. A later genetic analysis took genome-wide SNP genotypes for about 55% of the roughly 670 donors and used that subset as a discovery cohort. Every discovery cohort repertoire had been produced on one sequencing platform. HLA typing covered class I and class II loci at four-digit resolution. The number of typed donors differed by locus: roughly 629-630 for A, B, C, DRB1 and DQB1; approximately 540 for DQA1; 600 to 610 for DPA1; and roughly 490 for DPB1. Roughly five DR-DQ haplotypes were handled as single units for association and clustering because linkage in the cohort was strong. Across 398 genotyped donors of the cohort, an average of about 240,000 unique TCR beta nucleotide sequences per donor were sequenced, and 15% to 20% of those sequences were non-productive. On the study overall, not on this receptor specifically: CMV serostatus was the only immune exposure information available for the cohort. In both the original and validation cohorts, the classifier was reported to diagnose cytomegalovirus status with high specificity and sensitivity. In a later analysis, HLA-associated TCR beta chains were found to be more clonally expanded and to have lower generation probabilities than equally common non-associated chains. Correlated functional status among segregating V segments might be attributable to linkage disequilibrium, but an unknown experimental factor could not be ruled out. At a false discovery rate of 0.05, a later analysis linked under 20,000 TCR beta sequences to specific HLA alleles. Because some donors lacked HLA typing at each locus, the association tests relied only on the typed subset. A cluster of highly shared sequence variants was judged likely to represent a technical artifact of the sequencing pipeline. Most CMV-associated TCR beta chains appeared to be HLA-restricted in a later analysis, and the HLA associations seemed to be driven largely by CMV exposure. Roughly uniform sequencing depth across donors was assumed in presence/absence analyses, although this assumption may not hold. In an earlier analysis of a few hundred of the donors, most TCR beta V segments were observed in productive rearrangements about 87% or about 30% of the time, broadly matching IMGT annotations. In a later analysis, several top co-occurrence clusters were reported to appear linked to parvovirus B19, influenza, CMV and Epstein-Barr virus. Some IMGT-functional V segments, including TRBV6-2 and TRBV6-3, could not be told apart with the 87-base-pair reads, so those segments were excluded. The authors suggested that the approach could potentially be extended to other disease states and immunological phenotypes. Three of the identified cytomegalovirus-associated TCR beta chains were confirmed in vitro to be specific for cytomegalovirus antigens. Because counts were too low, around 18 rarely observed V segments, including chromosome 9 orphons, were left out of the earlier analysis of 500 to 650 of the donors. A later analysis found that TCR association rates varied across HLA loci, with DRB1 alleles showing the most associated TCRs and HLA-C alleles the fewest. The study listed 150 to 200 TCR beta chains as associated with cytomegalovirus. When HLA alleles, especially DR and DQ, strongly co-occurred, attributing TCR associations to individual alleles was difficult. Most TCR sequences were seen in very few donors, while some public TCRs were found in many individuals. Compared with the roughly 670-donor mean, donors in an Asian-associated ancestry cluster had fewer N-insertions in productive TCRs, according to a later genetic analysis. A further reported finding was that TCR beta sequences accurately predicted the HLA-A and HLA-B alleles for most subjects in the first cohort. This cohort had only TCR beta chains sequenced, and the lack of alpha or paired-chain data limited which features could be detected. A later genetic analysis associated a missense DCLRE1C variant with V-gene and J-gene trimming of TCR beta chains, and an independent cohort replicated the association.

The cohort consisted of 600 to 700 healthy bone marrow donors. All cohort members were sampled while nominally healthy, although unrecorded immune exposures were likely present. The donor tested CMV seronegative and was one of the 352 seronegative cohort members. A peripheral blood sample was provided by each donor, and peripheral blood mononuclear cells were used for TCR beta sequencing. The Qiagen DNeasy Blood Extraction Kit was used to extract genomic DNA from the blood cell samples. On this clone itself: Its antigen remains unidentified. Per-nucleotide qualities are absent, and no much larger clonotype sits a single base away.

The junction shows trimming of 10 bases on V and 4 bases on J, and the gene matches do not reach 9 bases of it. From the cysteine up to the phenylalanine, the CDR3 has a length of 13 residues. Left in the record is the CDR3 DNA by itself, 39 bases read in frame from the first base. As encoded in the germline V gene, CDR1 is ENHRY while CDR2 is SYGVKD. Library prep was done by the immunoSEQ multiplex PCR assay. For the multiplex PCR, a mixture combining 60 forward primers for TCR Vbeta segments and 13 reverse primers for TCR Jbeta segments was used. Amplification of the CDR3 region of rearranged TCR beta genes was performed with a multiplex PCR assay on genomic DNA. The amplified TCR beta libraries were sequenced on the Illumina HiSeq System as 87-base-pair reads. Per the source publication's procedure: In a later analysis, tens of millions of unique TCR beta chains were counted across the approximately 640 repertoires, and about 10 million of these chains were shared by at least two donors. A nearest-neighbor algorithm error-corrected the raw reads and collapsed the reads into unique sequences, merging closely related sequences to remove PCR and sequencing errors. CDR3 sequences were aligned to IMGT reference sequences to assign V, D and J gene segments. Each retained sequence needed at least a six-nucleotide match to both a V gene segment and a J gene segment. A rearrangement was called productive if the CDR3 had no stop codons and remained in frame with V and J, and every other rearrangement was called non-productive. CDR3 was defined according to IMGT convention as the region running from the second conserved V-encoded cysteine to the conserved J-encoded phenylalanine. Sequences without an unambiguous match to a single V gene segment were excluded from the earlier analysis of approximately 600 of the donors. In an earlier analysis of some 590 of the donors, V segments were called functional above 56.7% productive rearrangements and were called segregating when the between-donor standard deviation exceeded 5%. A statistical classification framework was built for diagnosing cytomegalovirus status from the catalog of TCR beta chain sequences. In a later analysis, TCR nucleotide sequences were compared against IMGT/GENE-DB human TR gene sequences so that V and J genes could be assigned. Using the TCRdist pipeline, a later analysis assigned CDR3 sequences along with most-parsimonious VDJ recombination scenarios. A later analysis defined each TCR beta chain by its CDR3 amino acid sequence plus V-gene family, and excluded reads lacking a unique V-gene family. A later analysis removed 592 highly shared, low-generation-probability nucleotide sequences to deal with suspected cross-contamination and a sequencing artifact. For each public chain, a later analysis derived a clonal expansion index from normalized ranks of inferred template counts within each repertoire. A later analysis computed generation probabilities with a VDJ recombination model fitted to out-of-frame rearrangements, and checked the results against IGoR. In a later analysis, TCR-TCR, TCR-HLA and TCR-CMV co-occurrence was scored with hypergeometric tests, and a repertoire-size bias correction was applied to TCR pairs. In a later analysis, false discovery rates were estimated by permuting HLA or CMV assignments 20 times. In a later analysis, co-occurring TCRs were grouped using DBSCAN, with TCRdist sequence similarity added in when clustering inside HLA-allele-positive subsets. Repertoires with fewer than 30,000 or more than 120,000 public chains, plus five repertoires with anomalous nucleotide sharing, were excluded from co-occurrence clustering. As stored in TCRdb, this immuneACCESS dataset retains in-frame rearrangements with V and J assigned. A fraction of the clones does not appear; measured against another copy, unresolved V genes explain less than half of the discrepancy, and the remainder lacks a known reason. For V, J and clone size, that table is used; D and trimming come from the DNA. The sample includes just over 150,000 clones, with 86% observed a single time. The ten largest clones capture roughly 2% of the sample.

Sequencing used PBMCs. The receptor was derived from a woman aged 18-35 years in good health and CMV-seronegative. The V and J genes are TRBV10-3 and TRBJ1-2; 7 middle bases align to TRBD1. The DNA sequence is TGTGCCACCCTAGGACAGGCCTCCTATGGCTACACCTTC. This translates into CATLGQASYGYTF.